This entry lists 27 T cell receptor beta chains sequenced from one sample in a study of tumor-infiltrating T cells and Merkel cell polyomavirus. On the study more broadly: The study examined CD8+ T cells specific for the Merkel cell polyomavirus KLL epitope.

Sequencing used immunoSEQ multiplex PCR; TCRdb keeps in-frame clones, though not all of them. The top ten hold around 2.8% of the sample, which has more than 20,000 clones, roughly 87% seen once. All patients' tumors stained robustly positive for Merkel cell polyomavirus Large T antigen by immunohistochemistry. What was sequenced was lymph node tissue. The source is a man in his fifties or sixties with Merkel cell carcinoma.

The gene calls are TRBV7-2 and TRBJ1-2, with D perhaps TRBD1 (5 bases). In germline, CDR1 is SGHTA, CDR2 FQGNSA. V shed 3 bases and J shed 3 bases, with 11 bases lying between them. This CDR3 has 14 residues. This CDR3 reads CASSFSQGYYGYTF. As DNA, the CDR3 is TGTGCCAGCAGCTTCTCTCAGGGCTACTATGGCTACACCTTC.

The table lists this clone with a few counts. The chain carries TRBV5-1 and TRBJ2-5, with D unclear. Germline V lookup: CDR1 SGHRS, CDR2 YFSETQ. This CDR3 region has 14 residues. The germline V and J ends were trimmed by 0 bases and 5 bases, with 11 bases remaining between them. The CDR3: CASSLDPGGETQYF. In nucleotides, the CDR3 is TGCGCCAGCAGCTTGGACCCGGGTGGGGAGACCCAGTACTTC.

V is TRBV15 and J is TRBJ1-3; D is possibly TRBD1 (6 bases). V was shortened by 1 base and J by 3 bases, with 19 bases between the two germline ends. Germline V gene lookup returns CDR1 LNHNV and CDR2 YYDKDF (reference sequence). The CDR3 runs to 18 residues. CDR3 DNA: TGTGCCACCAGCAGAGTGATCTGGGGACAAGCAGGTGGAAACACCATATATTTT. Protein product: CATSRVIWGQAGGNTIYF.

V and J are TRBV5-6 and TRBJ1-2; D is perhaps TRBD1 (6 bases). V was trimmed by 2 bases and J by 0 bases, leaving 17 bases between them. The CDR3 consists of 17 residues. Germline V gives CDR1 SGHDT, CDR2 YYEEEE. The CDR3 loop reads CASSLGGFSNPNYGYTF. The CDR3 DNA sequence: TGTGCCAGCAGCTTAGGGGGTTTTTCGAACCCTAACTATGGCTACACCTTC.

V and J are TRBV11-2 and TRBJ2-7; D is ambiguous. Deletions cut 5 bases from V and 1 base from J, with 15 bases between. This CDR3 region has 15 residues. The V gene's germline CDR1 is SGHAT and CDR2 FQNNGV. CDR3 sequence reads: CASSLSRTASYEQYF. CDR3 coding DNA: TGTGCCAGCAGCCTATCAAGAACAGCTTCCTACGAGCAGTACTTC. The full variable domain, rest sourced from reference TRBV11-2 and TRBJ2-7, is EAGVAQSPRYKIIEKRQSVAFWCNPISGHATLYWYQQILGQGPKLLIQFQNNGVVDDSQLPKDRFSAERLKGVDSTLKIQPAKLEDSAVYLCASSLSRTASYEQYFGPGTRLTVT.

CDR3 sequence: CASSPPGWETQYF. In nucleotides, the CDR3 is TGCGCCAGCAGCCCCCCTGGCTGGGAGACCCAGTACTTC. V usage is TRBV4-1 and J usage is TRBJ2-5; D is uncertain. V lost 4 bases and J lost 5, with 11 bases in between. The germline CDR1 and CDR2 sequences are MGHRA and YSYEKL. This CDR3 has 13 amino acids.

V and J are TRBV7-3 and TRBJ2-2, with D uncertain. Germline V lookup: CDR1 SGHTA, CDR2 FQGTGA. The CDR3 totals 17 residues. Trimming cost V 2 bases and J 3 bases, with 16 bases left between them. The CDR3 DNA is TGTGCCAGCAGCTTATTGTCGACCGCAGACTACACCGGGGAGCTGTTTTTT. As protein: CASSLLSTADYTGELFF.

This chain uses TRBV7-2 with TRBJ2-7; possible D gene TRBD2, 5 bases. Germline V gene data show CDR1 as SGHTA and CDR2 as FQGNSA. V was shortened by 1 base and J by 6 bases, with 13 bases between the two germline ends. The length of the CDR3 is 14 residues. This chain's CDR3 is CASSLGGSVSEQYF. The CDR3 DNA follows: TGTGCCAGCAGCTTAGGCGGTAGCGTTTCCGAGCAGTACTTC.

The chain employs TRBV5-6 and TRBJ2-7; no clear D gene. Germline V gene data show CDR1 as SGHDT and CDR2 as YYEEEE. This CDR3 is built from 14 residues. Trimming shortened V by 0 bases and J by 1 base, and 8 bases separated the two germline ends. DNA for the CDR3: TGTGCCAGCAGCTTGGCAGGAAGATCCTACGAGCAGTACTTC. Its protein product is CASSLAGRSYEQYF.

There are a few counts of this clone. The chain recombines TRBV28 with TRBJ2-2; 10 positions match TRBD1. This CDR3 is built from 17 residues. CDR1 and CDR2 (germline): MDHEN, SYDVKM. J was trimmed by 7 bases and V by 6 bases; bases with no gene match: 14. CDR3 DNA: TGTGCCAGCAGAAAACCTCCGGGACAGGGGTTTATCGGGGAGCTGTTTTTT. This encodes CASRKPPGQGFIGELFF.

Here the CDR3 reads CASSLSPHTDTQYF. The CDR3, as DNA: TGTGCCAGCAGTTTATCCCCACACACAGATACGCAGTATTTT. V usage is TRBV27 and J usage is TRBJ2-3, with unresolved D. The CDR3 spans 14 residues. Germline V CDR1 and CDR2: MNHEY, SMNVEV (reference sequence). V lost 0 bases, J lost 2 bases, and 6 bases lay in between.

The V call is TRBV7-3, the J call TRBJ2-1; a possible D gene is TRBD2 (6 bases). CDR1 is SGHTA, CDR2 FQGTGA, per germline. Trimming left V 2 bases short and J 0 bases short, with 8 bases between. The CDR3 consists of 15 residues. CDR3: CASSLHGGSYNEQFF. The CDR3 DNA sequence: TGTGCCAGCAGCTTACACGGGGGCTCCTACAATGAGCAGTTCTTC. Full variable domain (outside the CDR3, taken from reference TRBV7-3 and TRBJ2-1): GAGVSQTPSNKVTEKGKYVELRCDPISGHTALYWYRQSLGQGPEFLIYFQGTGAADDSGLPNDRFFAVRPEGSVSTLKIQRTERGDSAVYLCASSLHGGSYNEQFFGPGTRLTVL.

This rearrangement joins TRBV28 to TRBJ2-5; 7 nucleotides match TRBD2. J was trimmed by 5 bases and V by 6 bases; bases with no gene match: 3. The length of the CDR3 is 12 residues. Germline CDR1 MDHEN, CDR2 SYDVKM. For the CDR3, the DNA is TGTGCCAGCAGGCCCGGGGGGGAGACCCAGTACTTC. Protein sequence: CASRPGGETQYF.

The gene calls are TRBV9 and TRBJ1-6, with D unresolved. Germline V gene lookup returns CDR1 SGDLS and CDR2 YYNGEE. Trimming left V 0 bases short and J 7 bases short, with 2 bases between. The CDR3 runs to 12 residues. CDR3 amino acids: CASSVANSPLHF. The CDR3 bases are TGTGCCAGCAGCGTAGCGAATTCACCCCTCCACTTT.

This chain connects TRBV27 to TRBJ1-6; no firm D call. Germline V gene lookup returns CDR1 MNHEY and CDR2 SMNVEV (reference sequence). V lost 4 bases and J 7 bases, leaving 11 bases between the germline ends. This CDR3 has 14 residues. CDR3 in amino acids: CASSSLTRNSPLHF. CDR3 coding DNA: TGTGCCAGCAGTTCCCTAACGAGGAATTCACCCCTCCACTTT.

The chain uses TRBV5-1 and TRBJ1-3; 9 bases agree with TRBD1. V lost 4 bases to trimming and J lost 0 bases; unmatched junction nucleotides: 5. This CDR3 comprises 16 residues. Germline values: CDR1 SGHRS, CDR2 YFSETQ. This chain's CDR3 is CASSTTGGTSGNTIYF. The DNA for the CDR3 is TGCGCCAGCAGCACCACAGGGGGCACCTCTGGAAACACCATATATTTT.

The CDR3 nucleotides read TGTGCCAGCAGCTGGGACAGGGGTTACGAGCAGTACTTC. This sequence encodes CASSWDRGYEQYF. The rearrangement links TRBV7-3 to TRBJ2-7, with 10 bases lining up with TRBD1. The J segment lost 4 bases and the V segment lost 4 bases, leaving 1 base of the junction unmatched. This CDR3 is 13 amino acids long. Per germline, CDR1 SGHTA and CDR2 FQGTGA.

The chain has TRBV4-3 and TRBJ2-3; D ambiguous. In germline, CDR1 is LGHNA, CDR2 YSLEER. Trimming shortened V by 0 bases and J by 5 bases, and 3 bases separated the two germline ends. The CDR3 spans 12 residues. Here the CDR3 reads CASSQDGDTQYF. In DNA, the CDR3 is TGCGCCAGCAGCCAAGACGGAGATACGCAGTATTTT.

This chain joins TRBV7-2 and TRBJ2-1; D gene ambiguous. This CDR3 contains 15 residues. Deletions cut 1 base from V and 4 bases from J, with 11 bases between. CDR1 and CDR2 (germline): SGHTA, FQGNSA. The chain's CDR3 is CASSLDFSLYNEQFF. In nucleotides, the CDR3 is TGTGCCAGCAGCTTAGACTTCTCACTATACAATGAGCAGTTCTTC.

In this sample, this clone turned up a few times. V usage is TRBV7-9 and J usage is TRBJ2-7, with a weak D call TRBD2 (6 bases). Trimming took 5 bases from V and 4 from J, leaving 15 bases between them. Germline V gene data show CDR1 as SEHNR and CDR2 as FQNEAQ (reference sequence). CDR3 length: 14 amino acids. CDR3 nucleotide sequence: TGTGCCAGCAGCCCGCTAGCGAACATGTACGAGCAGTACTTC. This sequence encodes CASSPLANMYEQYF. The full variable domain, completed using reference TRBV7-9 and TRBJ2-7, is DTGVSQNPRHKITKRGQNVTFRCDPISEHNRLYWYRQTLGQGPEFLTYFQNEAQLEKSRLLSDRFSAERPKGSFSTLEIQRTEQGDSAMYLCASSPLANMYEQYFGPGTRLTVT.

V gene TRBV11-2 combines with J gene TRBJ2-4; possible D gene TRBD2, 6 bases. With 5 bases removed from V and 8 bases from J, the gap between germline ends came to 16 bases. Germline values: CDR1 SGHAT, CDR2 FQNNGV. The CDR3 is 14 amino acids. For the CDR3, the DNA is TGTGCCAGCAGCCTCGGGACTCCCCGGGACATTCAGTACTTC. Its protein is CASSLGTPRDIQYF.

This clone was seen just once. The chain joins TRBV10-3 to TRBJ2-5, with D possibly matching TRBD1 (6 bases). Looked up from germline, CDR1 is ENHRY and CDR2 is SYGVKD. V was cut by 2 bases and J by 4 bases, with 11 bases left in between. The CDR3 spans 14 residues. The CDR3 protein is CAISEEVGGETQYF. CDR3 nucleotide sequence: TGTGCCATCAGTGAGGAAGTAGGGGGAGAGACCCAGTACTTC.

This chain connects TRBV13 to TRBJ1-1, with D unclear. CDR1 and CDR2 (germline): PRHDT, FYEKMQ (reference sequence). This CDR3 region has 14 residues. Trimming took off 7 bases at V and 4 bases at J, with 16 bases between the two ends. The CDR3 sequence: CASTHGPPLTEAFF. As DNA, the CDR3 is TGTGCCAGCACCCACGGTCCCCCTCTCACTGAAGCTTTCTTT.

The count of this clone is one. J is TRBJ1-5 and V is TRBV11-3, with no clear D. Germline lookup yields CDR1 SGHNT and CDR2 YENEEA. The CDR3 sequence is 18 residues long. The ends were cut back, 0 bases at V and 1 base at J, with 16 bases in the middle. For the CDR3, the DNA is TGTGCCAGCAGCTTAGATCTCCCAGCGGGCCAGAGCAATCAGCCCCAGCATTTT. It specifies CASSLDLPAGQSNQPQHF.

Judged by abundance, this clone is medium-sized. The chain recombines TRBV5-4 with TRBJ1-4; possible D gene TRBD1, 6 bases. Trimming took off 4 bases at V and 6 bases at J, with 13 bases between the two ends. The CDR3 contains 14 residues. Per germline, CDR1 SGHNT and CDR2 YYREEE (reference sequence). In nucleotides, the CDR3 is TGTGCCAGCAGCCTGGACAGTGACCATGAAAAACTGTTTTTT. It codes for CASSLDSDHEKLFF.

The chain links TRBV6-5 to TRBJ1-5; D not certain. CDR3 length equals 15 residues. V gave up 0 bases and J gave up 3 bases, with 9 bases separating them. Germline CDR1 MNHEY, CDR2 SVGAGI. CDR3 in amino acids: CASSYSRSYNQPQHF. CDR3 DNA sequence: TGTGCCAGCAGTTACTCGAGGTCTTACAATCAGCCCCAGCATTTT.

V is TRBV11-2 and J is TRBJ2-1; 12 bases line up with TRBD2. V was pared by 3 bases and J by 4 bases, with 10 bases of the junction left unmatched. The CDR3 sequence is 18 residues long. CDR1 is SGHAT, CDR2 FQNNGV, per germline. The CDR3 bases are TGTGCCAGCAGCTTCAAGCTAGCGGGAGGGCCTCGTTACAATGAGCAGTTCTTC. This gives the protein CASSFKLAGGPRYNEQFF. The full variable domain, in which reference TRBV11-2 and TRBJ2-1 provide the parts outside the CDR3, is EAGVAQSPRYKIIEKRQSVAFWCNPISGHATLYWYQQILGQGPKLLIQFQNNGVVDDSQLPKDRFSAERLKGVDSTLKIQPAKLEDSAVYLCASSFKLAGGPRYNEQFFGPGTRLTVL.